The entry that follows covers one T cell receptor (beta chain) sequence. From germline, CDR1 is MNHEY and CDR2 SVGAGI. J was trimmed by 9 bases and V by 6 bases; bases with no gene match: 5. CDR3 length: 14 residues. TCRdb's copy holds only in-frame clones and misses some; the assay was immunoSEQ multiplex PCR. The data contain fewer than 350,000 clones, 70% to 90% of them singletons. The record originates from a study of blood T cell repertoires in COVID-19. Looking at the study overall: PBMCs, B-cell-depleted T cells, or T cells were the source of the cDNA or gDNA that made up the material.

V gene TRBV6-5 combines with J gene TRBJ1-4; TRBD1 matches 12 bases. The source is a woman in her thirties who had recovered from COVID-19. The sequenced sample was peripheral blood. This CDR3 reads CASSAGQGAKKLFF. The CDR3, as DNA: TGTGCCAGCAGCGCGGGACAGGGGGCGAAAAAACTGTTTTTT.